Listed below are T cell receptor beta chains from one sample, sequenced in a study of T cells in localized non-small cell lung cancer. Using immunoSEQ multiplex PCR, the repertoire was profiled, and TCRdb retains in-frame clones only, with some absent. Here the sample spans 75,000 to 95,000 clones, about 87% being singletons. The sequenced sample was peripheral blood, obtained before any cancer treatment. The receptors here all came from a man aged 40 to 69 with stage I squamous cell lung carcinoma. Both conserved end residues are part of each CDR3. The D gene is left open where the match is weak. For some rows the clone size is stated as once, few or many, or as a class when expanded; others skip it.

>TRBV5-1|-|TRBJ1-2|-
CASSLEGGRKFYGYTF
TGCGCCAGCAGCTTGGAAGGGGGACGGAAATTCTATGGCTACACCTTC
>TRBV27|once|TRBJ2-1|TRBD1
CASRSRDRGLQFF
TGTGCCAGCAGGAGCCGGGACAGGGGTCTTCAGTTCTTC
>TRBV7-9|-|TRBJ1-4|TRBD1
CASSSDRGNEKLFF
TGTGCCAGCAGCTCCGACAGGGGTAATGAAAAACTGTTTTTT
>TRBV14|few|TRBJ2-1|-
CASSQGDPNEQFF
TGTGCCAGCAGCCAAGGGGATCCCAATGAGCAGTTCTTC
>TRBV28|few|TRBJ1-4|-
CASSLPQGQRREKLFF
TGTGCCAGCAGTTTACCCCAGGGGCAGAGACGGGAAAAACTGTTTTTT
>TRBV27|-|TRBJ2-2|-
CASSLKGGILNTGELFF
TGTGCCAGCAGCCTAAAGGGGGGGATACTCAACACCGGGGAGCTGTTTTTT
>TRBV5-1|-|TRBJ2-3|-
CASSSDVHTTDTQYF
TGCGCCAGCAGCTCGGACGTCCATACCACAGATACGCAGTATTTT
>TRBV9|-|TRBJ1-3|TRBD1
CASSGQGGGGNTIYF
TGTGCCAGCAGCGGACAGGGAGGGGGTGGAAACACCATATATTTT
>TRBV11-2|-|TRBJ1-4|TRBD1
CASSPGGNNEKLFF
TGTGCCAGCAGCCCAGGGGGGAATAATGAAAAACTGTTTTTT
>TRBV9|-|TRBJ1-1|-
CASSKGGTEAFF
TGTGCCAGCAGTAAAGGGGGGACTGAAGCTTTCTTT
>TRBV2|-|TRBJ1-4|TRBD1
CASSWTGTENEKLFF
TGTGCCAGCAGTTGGACCGGGACAGAAAATGAAAAACTGTTTTTT
>TRBV4-1|-|TRBJ2-2|TRBD1
CASSRVTGTGNTGELFF
TGCGCCAGCAGCCGAGTAACCGGGACAGGGAACACCGGGGAGCTGTTTTTT
>TRBV7-7|once|TRBJ2-7|TRBD1
CASSSRGGGEQYF
TGTGCCAGCAGCTCCCGAGGGGGCGGCGAGCAGTACTTC
>TRBV16|-|TRBJ2-7|TRBD1
CASSPNRGQGYEQYF
TGTGCCAGCAGCCCTAATAGGGGACAGGGATACGAGCAGTACTTC
>TRBV28|-|TRBJ1-1|-
CASSLLRANTEAFF
TGTGCCAGCAGTTTATTACGGGCGAACACTGAAGCTTTCTTT
>TRBV21-1|-|TRBJ1-5|-
CASSFHGGAKTQPQHF
TGTGCCAGCAGCTTCCACGGGGGGGCGAAGACCCAGCCCCAGCATTTT
>TRBV6-5|-|TRBJ2-5|-
CASSYSYRKETQYF
TGTGCCAGCAGTTACTCGTACAGAAAAGAGACCCAGTACTTC
>TRBV25-1|-|TRBJ2-7|TRBD1
CASSNAGTGPHEQYF
TGTGCCAGCAGCAACGCCGGGACAGGGCCCCACGAGCAGTACTTC
>TRBV6-1|once|TRBJ1-6|-
CASSEAGISYNSPLHF
TGTGCCAGCAGTGAAGCCGGAATCTCCTATAATTCACCCCTCCACTTT
>TRBV11-3|-|TRBJ2-7|-
CASSLDVKSYEQYF
TGTGCCAGCAGCTTAGATGTGAAGTCCTACGAGCAGTACTTC
>TRBV12-5|-|TRBJ2-2|-
CASGRQAGNGELFF
TGTGCTAGTGGTCGACAGGCTGGGAACGGGGAGCTGTTTTTT
>TRBV6-5|-|TRBJ1-2|-
CASGGGAYGYTF
TGTGCCAGCGGTGGGGGCGCCTATGGCTACACCTTC
>TRBV28|-|TRBJ1-4|-
CASSLGGARGEKLFF
TGTGCCAGCAGTTTAGGGGGGGCGCGGGGTGAAAAACTGTTTTTT
>TRBV4-1|-|TRBJ2-5|-
CASSQTPGQQYF
TGCGCCAGCAGCCAAACACCGGGACAACAGTACTTC
>TRBV7-2|-|TRBJ2-1|-
CASSLRWGDNEQFF
TGTGCCAGCAGCTTGCGGTGGGGAGACAATGAGCAGTTCTTC
>TRBV5-1|-|TRBJ2-3|TRBD2
CASSFSRPSSGGALRRRTDTQYF
TGCGCCAGCAGCTTCAGCCGCCCTTCTAGCGGGGGGGCGTTAAGGAGAAGGACAGATACGCAGTATTTT
>TRBV6-1|-|TRBJ1-2|-
CASSDGGRGPFYGYTF
TGTGCCAGCAGTGATGGGGGCCGAGGACCCTTCTATGGCTACACCTTC
>TRBV6-1|-|TRBJ1-1|TRBD1
CASGTGTGVTEAFF
TGTGCCAGCGGGACCGGGACAGGGGTCACTGAAGCTTTCTTT
>TRBV2|once|TRBJ1-1|-
CASMIRSNTEAFF
TGTGCCAGCATGATCAGGTCGAACACTGAAGCTTTCTTT
>TRBV7-9|-|TRBJ1-1|-
CASTIRRDTEAFF
TGTGCCAGCACCATCAGGAGGGACACTGAAGCTTTCTTT
>TRBV6-5|-|TRBJ1-1|-
CASSYSLSEALLAFF
TGTGCCAGCAGTTACTCGCTGTCGGAGGCGTTATTAGCTTTCTTT
>TRBV11-2|-|TRBJ1-1|TRBD1
CASSDRDRLPEAFF
TGTGCCAGCAGCGACCGGGACAGGCTCCCTGAAGCTTTCTTT
>TRBV7-9|-|TRBJ1-2|TRBD1
CASSLTGTGNSGYTF
TGTGCCAGCAGCTTAACCGGGACAGGGAACTCTGGCTACACCTTC
>TRBV5-1|-|TRBJ2-3|-
CASSLGSAITDTQYF
TGCGCCAGCAGCTTGGGATCAGCCATCACAGATACGCAGTATTTT
>TRBV7-9|-|TRBJ1-1|-
CASSPQGAEAFF
TGTGCCAGCAGCCCACAAGGGGCTGAAGCTTTCTTT
>TRBV25-1|-|TRBJ2-2|TRBD1
CASSETGGRPGELFF
TGTGCCAGCAGTGAAACAGGGGGTCGTCCCGGGGAGCTGTTTTTT
>TRBV9|-|TRBJ1-6|-
CASSVASSYNSPLHF
TGTGCCAGCAGCGTAGCCAGCTCCTATAATTCACCCCTCCACTTT
>TRBV15|-|TRBJ2-3|TRBD2
CATRTPRLAGGRSTDTQYF
TGTGCCACCAGAACCCCCCGACTAGCGGGGGGCAGAAGCACAGATACGCAGTATTTT
>TRBV7-2|few|TRBJ2-6|-
CASSLNRVSGANVLTF
TGTGCCAGCAGCTTAAACAGGGTATCTGGGGCCAACGTCCTGACTTTC
>TRBV6-6|-|TRBJ2-1|-
CASSFPLDNYNEQFF
TGTGCCAGCAGTTTCCCCCTAGACAACTACAATGAGCAGTTCTTC
>TRBV5-1|-|TRBJ1-5|-
CASSQGDLYSNQPQHF
TGCGCCAGCAGCCAAGGGGACCTTTATAGCAATCAGCCCCAGCATTTT
>TRBV6-1|-|TRBJ2-5|-
CASSEKRTQETQYF
TGTGCCAGCAGTGAAAAGAGGACCCAAGAGACCCAGTACTTC
>TRBV6-1|-|TRBJ2-7|-
CASSELDPYEQYF
TGTGCCAGCAGTGAACTAGACCCCTACGAGCAGTACTTC
>TRBV18|-|TRBJ1-1|-
CASSPQGSGTEAFF
TGTGCCAGCTCACCTCAGGGTAGCGGGACTGAAGCTTTCTTT
>TRBV6-5|-|TRBJ2-7|-
CASSRKGSYEQYF
TGTGCCAGCTCCCGGAAGGGGTCGTACGAGCAGTACTTC
>TRBV29-1|-|TRBJ2-2|-
CSVAKNSNTGELFF
TGCAGCGTGGCAAAGAACAGCAACACCGGGGAGCTGTTTTTT
>TRBV5-1|once|TRBJ2-3|-
CASSLAGTLTDTQYF
TGCGCCAGCAGCTTGGCGGGGACACTGACAGATACGCAGTATTTT
>TRBV2|once|TRBJ2-5|-
CATSRTFPTETQYF
TGTGCCACCTCCAGGACTTTTCCAACGGAGACCCAGTACTTC
>TRBV2|once|TRBJ1-2|TRBD1
CASRMGQGKGYTF
TGTGCCAGCAGGATGGGACAGGGGAAGGGCTACACCTTC
>TRBV7-2|-|TRBJ1-2|-
CASSFGQNYGYTF
TGTGCCAGCAGCTTTGGACAAAACTATGGCTACACCTTC
>TRBV9|-|TRBJ1-1|-
CASSPPRGVTEAFF
TGTGCCAGCAGCCCGCCGCGGGGCGTCACTGAAGCTTTCTTT
>TRBV5-5|few|TRBJ1-1|-
CASSLAGSLNTEAFF
TGTGCCAGCAGCCTGGCAGGGAGCTTGAACACTGAAGCTTTCTTT
>TRBV9|-|TRBJ2-7|TRBD2
CASSTSGASGREQYF
TGTGCCAGCAGCACCTCCGGGGCTAGCGGGCGCGAGCAGTACTTC